This record concerns one TCR beta chain sequence. TCRdb keeps only in-frame clones here, not all; method: immunoSEQ multiplex PCR. The data hold 100,000 to 150,000 clones, with about 89% observed a single time. These data originate in a study of blood T cell repertoires in COVID-19. Seattle patients were enrolled while actively infected and followed longitudinally. This CDR3 has 14 amino acids. Germline-derived CDR1 and CDR2 are SEHNR and FQNEAQ (reference sequence). V lost 1 base to trimming and J lost 4 bases; unmatched junction nucleotides: 3. The V gene is TRBV7-9, the J gene TRBJ1-1, with 7 bases matching TRBD1. The sample taken for sequencing was peripheral blood. The clonotype originates from a man aged 55 to 69 with COVID-19, enrolled during active disease. CDR3 amino acids: CASSLVQGGTEAFF. The CDR3 DNA is TGTGCCAGCAGCTTAGTTCAGGGGGGCACTGAAGCTTTCTTT.